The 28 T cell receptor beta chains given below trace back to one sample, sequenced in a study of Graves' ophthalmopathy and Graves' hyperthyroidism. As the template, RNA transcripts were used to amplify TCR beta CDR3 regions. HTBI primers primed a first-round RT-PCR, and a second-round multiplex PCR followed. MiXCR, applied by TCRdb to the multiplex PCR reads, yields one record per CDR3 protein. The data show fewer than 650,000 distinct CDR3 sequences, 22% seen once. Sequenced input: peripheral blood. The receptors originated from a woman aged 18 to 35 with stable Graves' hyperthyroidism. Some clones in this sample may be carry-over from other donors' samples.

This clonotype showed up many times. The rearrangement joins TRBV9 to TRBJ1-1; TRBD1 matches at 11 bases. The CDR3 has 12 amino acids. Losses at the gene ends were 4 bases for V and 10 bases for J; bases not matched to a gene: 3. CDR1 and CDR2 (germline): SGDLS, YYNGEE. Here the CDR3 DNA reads TGTGCCAGCAGCACGGGACAGGGGGTAGCTTTCTTT. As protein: CASSTGQGVAFF.

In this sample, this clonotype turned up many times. DNA for the CDR3: TGTGCCAGCAGCAGGGGTCGGGATGAGACCCAGTACTTC. This sequence encodes CASSRGRDETQYF. This rearrangement joins TRBV7-3 to TRBJ2-5; D may correspond to TRBD1 or TRBD2 (5 bases each). CDR1 is SGHTA and CDR2 is FQGTGA in the germline V gene. Trimming left V 5 bases short and J 5 bases short, with 12 bases between. This CDR3 spans 13 amino acids.

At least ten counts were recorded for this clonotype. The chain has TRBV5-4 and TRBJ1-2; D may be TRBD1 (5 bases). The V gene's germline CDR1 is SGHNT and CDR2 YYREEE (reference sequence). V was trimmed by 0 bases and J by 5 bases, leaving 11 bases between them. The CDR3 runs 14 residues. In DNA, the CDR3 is TGTGCCAGCAGCTTGGGGCAGGGAGTGTATGGCTACACCTTC. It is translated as CASSLGQGVYGYTF.

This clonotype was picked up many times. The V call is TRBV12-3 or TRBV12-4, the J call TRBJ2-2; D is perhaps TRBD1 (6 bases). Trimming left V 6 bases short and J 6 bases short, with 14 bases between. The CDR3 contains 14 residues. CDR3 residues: CASRGDTRPGELFF. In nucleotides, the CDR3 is TGTGCCAGCAGAGGGGACACACGTCCCGGGGAGCTGTTTTTT.

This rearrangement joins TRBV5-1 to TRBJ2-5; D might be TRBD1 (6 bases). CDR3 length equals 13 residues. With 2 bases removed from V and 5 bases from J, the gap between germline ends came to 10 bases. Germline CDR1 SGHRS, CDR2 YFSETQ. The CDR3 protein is CASSFRTAETQYF. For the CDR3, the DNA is TGCGCCAGCAGCTTCCGGACAGCTGAGACCCAGTACTTC.

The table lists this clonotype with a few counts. CDR3 DNA: TGTGCCAGCAGCCAAGATAGGACTGTCACCGGGGAGCTGTTTTTT. It yields the protein CASSQDRTVTGELFF. The chain joins TRBV4-2 to TRBJ2-2, with D possibly TRBD2 on 5 matching bases. The V gene's germline CDR1 is LGHNA and CDR2 YNFKEQ. Trimming took 0 bases from V and 4 from J, leaving 9 bases between them. This CDR3 comprises 15 residues.

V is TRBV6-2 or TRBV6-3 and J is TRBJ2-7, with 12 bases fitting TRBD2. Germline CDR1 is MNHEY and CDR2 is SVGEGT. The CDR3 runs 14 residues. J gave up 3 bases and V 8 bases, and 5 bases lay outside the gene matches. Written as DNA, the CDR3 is TGTGCCAGCCGACGGACTAGCGGGAACTACGAGCAGTACTTC. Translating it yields CASRRTSGNYEQYF.

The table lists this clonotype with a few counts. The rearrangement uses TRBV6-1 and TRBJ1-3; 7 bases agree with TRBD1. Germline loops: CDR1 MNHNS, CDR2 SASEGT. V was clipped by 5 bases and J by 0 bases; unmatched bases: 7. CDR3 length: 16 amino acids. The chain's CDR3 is CASSRPGQNSGNTIYF. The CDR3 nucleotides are TGTGCCAGCAGTCGCCCGGGACAGAACTCTGGAAACACCATATATTTT.

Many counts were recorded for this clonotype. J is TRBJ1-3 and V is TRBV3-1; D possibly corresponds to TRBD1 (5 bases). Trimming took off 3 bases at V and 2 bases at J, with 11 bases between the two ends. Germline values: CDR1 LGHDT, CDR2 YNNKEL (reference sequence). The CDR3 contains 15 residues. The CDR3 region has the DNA TGTGCCAGCAGCCAGAACGGGGGGGCTGGAAACACCATATATTTT. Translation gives CASSQNGGAGNTIYF.

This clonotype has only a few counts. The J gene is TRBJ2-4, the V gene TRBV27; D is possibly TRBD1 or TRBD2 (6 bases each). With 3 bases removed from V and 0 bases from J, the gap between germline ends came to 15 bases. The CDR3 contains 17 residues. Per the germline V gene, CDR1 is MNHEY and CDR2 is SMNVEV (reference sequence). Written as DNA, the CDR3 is TGTGCCAGCAGTTTTAGGGGGGTCGAACTAGCCAAAAACATTCAGTACTTC. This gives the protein CASSFRGVELAKNIQYF.

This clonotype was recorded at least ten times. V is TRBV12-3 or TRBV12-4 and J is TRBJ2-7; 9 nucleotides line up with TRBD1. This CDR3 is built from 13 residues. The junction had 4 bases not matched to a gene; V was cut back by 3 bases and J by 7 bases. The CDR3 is CASSFRQGGEQYF. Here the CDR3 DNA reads TGTGCCAGCAGTTTCCGACAGGGGGGGGAGCAGTACTTC.

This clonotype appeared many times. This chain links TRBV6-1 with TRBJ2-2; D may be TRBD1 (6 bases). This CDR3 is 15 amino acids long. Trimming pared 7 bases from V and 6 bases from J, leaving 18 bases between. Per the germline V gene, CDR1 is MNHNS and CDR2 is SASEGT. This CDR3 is CASMGHPGQAGELFF. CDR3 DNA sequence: TGTGCCAGCATGGGACACCCCGGTCAGGCCGGGGAGCTGTTTTTT.

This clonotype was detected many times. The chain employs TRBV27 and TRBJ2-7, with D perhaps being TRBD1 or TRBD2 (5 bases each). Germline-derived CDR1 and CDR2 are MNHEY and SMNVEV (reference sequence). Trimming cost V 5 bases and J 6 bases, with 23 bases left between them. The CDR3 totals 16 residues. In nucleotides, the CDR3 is TGTGCCAGCAGTCAAATGGGACGACAGCTGGTAGTCGAGCAGTACTTC. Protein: CASSQMGRQLVVEQYF.

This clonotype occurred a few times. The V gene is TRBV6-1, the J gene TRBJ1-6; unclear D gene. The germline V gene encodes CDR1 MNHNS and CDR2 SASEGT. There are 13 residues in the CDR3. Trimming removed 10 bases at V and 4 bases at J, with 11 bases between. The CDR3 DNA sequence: TGTGCCAACAGCGCTACGTATAATTCACCCCTCCACTTT. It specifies CANSATYNSPLHF.

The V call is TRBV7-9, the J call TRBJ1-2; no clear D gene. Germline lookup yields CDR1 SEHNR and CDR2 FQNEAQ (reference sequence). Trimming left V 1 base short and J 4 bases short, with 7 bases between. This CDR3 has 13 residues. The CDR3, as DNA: TGTGCCAGCAGCTTAGGGGATGGCTATGGCTACACCTTC. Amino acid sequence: CASSLGDGYGYTF.

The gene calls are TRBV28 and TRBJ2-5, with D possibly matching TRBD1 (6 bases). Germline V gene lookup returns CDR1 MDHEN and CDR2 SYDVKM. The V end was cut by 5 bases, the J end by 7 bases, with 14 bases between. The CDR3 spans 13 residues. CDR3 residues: CASSKDRPGTQYF. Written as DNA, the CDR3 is TGTGCCAGCAGTAAAGACAGGCCAGGGACCCAGTACTTC.

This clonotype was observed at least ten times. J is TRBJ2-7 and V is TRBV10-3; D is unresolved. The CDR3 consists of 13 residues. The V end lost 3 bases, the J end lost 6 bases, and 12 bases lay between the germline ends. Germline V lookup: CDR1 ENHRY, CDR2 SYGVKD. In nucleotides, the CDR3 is TGTGCCATCAGTGAACTGATCTCACGCGAGCAGTACTTC. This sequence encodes CAISELISREQYF.

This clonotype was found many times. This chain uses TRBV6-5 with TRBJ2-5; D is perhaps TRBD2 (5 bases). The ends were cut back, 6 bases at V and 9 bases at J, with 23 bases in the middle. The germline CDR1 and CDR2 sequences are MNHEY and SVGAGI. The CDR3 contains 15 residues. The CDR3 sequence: CASRYSARWNLAQYF. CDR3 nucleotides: TGTGCCAGCAGATATAGCGCCCGTTGGAATTTGGCCCAGTACTTC.

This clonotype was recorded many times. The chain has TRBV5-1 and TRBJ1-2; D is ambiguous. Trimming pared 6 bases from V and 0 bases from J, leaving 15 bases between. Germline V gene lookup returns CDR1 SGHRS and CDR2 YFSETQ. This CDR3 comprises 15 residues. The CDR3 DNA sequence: TGCGCCAGCACACATGATGCGGCAGCTAACTATGGCTACACCTTC. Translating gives CASTHDAAANYGYTF. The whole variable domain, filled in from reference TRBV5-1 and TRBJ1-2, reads KAGVTQTPRYLIKTRGQQVTLSCSPISGHRSVSWYQQTPGQGLQFLFEYFSETQRNKGNFPGRFSGRQFSNSRSEMNVSTLELGDSALYLCASTHDAAANYGYTFGSGTRLTVV.

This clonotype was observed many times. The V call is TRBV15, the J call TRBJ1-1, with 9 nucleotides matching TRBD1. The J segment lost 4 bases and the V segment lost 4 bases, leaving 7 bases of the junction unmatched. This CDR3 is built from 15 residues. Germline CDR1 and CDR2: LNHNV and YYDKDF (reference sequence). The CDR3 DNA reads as TGTGCCACCAGCAACAGGGGGCTTTTGGGCACTGAAGCTTTCTTT. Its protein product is CATSNRGLLGTEAFF.

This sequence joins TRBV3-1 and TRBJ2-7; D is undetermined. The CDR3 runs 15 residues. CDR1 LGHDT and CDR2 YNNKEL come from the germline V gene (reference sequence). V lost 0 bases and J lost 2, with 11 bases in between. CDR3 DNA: TGTGCCAGCAGCCAAGAGCCCCCCTCAACCTACGAGCAGTACTTC. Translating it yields CASSQEPPSTYEQYF.

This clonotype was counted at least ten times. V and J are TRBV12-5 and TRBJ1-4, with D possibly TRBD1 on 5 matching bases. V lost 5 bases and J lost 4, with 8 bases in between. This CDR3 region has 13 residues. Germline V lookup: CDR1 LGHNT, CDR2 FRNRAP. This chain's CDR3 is CASGNRINEKLFF. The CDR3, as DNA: TGTGCTAGTGGTAACAGGATTAATGAAAAACTGTTTTTT.

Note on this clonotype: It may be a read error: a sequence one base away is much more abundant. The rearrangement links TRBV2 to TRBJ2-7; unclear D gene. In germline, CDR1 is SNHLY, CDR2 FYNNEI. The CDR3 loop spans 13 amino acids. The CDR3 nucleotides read TGTGCCAGCAGTGTCTTGCAGGTTTACGAGCAGTGCTTC. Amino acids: CASSVLQVYEQCF.

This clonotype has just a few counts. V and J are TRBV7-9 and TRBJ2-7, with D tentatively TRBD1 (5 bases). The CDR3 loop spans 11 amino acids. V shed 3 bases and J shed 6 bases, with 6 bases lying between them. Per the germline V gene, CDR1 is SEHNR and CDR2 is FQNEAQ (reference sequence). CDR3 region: CASSLTAEQYF. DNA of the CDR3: TGTGCCAGCAGCTTGACAGCCGAGCAGTACTTC.

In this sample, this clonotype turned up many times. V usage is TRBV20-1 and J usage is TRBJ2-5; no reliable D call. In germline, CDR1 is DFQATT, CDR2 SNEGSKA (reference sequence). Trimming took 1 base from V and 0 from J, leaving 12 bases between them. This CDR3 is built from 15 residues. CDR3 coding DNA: TGCAGTGCTAGAGCCGTCGGTGCGTACCAAGAGACCCAGTACTTC. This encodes CSARAVGAYQETQYF.

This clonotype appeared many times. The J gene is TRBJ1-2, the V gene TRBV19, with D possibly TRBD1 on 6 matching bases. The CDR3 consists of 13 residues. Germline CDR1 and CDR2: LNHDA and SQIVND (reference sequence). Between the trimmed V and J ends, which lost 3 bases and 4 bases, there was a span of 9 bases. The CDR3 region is CASSIGQTYGYTF. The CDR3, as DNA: TGTGCCAGTAGTATTGGACAGACCTATGGCTACACCTTC.

The CDR3 DNA sequence: TGTGCCTGGAGTGTTCGGATGGGGGTTCAAGCTGAAGCTTTCTTT. This translates into CAWSVRMGVQAEAFF. The chain recombines TRBV30 with TRBJ1-1; D is perhaps TRBD1 (5 bases). Looked up from germline, CDR1 is GTSNPN and CDR2 is SVGIG (reference sequence). This CDR3 is 15 amino acids long. Trimming stripped 0 bases from V and 6 bases from J, with 17 bases between.

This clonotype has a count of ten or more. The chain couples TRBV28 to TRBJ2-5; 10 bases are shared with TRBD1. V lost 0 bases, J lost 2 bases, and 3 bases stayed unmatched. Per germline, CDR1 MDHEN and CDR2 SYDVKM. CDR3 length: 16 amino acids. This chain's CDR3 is CASSLWGQGQQETQYF. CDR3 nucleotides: TGTGCCAGCAGTTTATGGGGACAGGGGCAACAAGAGACCCAGTACTTC. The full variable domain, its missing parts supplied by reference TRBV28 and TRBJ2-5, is DVKVTQSSRYLVKRTGEKVFLECVQDMDHENMFWYRQDPGLGLRLIYFSYDVKMKEKGDIPEGYSVSREKKERFSLILESASTNQTSMYLCASSLWGQGQQETQYFGPGTRLLVL.